Listed below are T cell receptor beta chains from one sample, sequenced in a study of T cell changes during pregnancy in multiple sclerosis. Assay: immunoSEQ multiplex PCR; the TCRdb copy retains only in-frame clones and omits some. The sample yields 37,000 or so clones, approximately 94% seen once. The material was peripheral blood, obtained in the third trimester of pregnancy. Receptors were obtained from a female donor with multiple sclerosis, enrolled in a pregnancy study. Both conserved end residues are trimmed from each CDR3. The D gene is left open where the match is weak.

>TRBV19|TRBD2
AIAGGAGETQY
>TRBV6-6|.
ASSSDRLNSIEQY
>TRBV30|.
AWSVPWLAQDTQY
>TRBV29-1|.
SVGRQLPTDTQY
>TRBV27|TRBD1
ASSQTGGRRFYGYT
>TRBV16|TRBD1
ASSQPYRGTNQPQH
>TRBV4-3|.
ASSQDGRGRTQY
>TRBV19|.
ASSMPPGGDYGYT
>TRBV4-1|TRBD2
ASSQERAGGVADTQY
>TRBV5-1|TRBD2
ASSGSSGRGETQY
>TRBV7-2|.
ASSLLGGTEAF
>TRBV6-1|TRBD1
ASSEVGQGGGIQY
>TRBV6-4|TRBD2
AARGGLADEQF
>TRBV7-2|TRBD1
ASSAHRDSSGYT
>TRBV7-9|.
ATSPGMGTDEQF
>TRBV28|TRBD2
ATTITRGGRSSYNEQF